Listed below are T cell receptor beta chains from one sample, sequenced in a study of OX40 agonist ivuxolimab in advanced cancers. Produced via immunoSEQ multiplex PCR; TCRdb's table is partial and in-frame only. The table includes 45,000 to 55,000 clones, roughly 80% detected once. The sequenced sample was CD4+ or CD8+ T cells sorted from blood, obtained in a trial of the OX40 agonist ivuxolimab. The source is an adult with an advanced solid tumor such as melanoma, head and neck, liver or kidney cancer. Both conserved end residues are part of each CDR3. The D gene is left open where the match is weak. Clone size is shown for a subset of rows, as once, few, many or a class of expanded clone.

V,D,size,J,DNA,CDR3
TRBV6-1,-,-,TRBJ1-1,TGTGCCACCAGATGGGGGGCTGAGGGAGCTTTCTTT,CATRWGAEGAFF
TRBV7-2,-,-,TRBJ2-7,TGTGCCAGCAGCTTAGGAGTACCCTACGAGCAGTACTTC,CASSLGVPYEQYF
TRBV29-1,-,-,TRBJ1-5,TGCAGCGTTGCAGAAGTTCAAAATCAGCCCCAGCATTTT,CSVAEVQNQPQHF
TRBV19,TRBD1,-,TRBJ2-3,TGTGCCAGTAGTGAACAGGGGGCGTCAGATACGCAGTATTTT,CASSEQGASDTQYF
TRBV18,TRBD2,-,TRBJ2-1,TGTGCCAGCTCACCTGGAGGCGGGAGCAATGAGCAGTTCTTC,CASSPGGGSNEQFF
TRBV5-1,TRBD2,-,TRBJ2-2,TGCGCCAGCAGCTTGTTGTTAGCGGGAGGTCACGGGGAGCTGTTTTTT,CASSLLLAGGHGELFF
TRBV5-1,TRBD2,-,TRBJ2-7,TGCGCCAGCAGCCCCGTTGCTAGCGGGAGCCACGAGCAGTACTTC,CASSPVASGSHEQYF
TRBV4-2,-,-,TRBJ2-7,TGTGCCAGCAGCCAAGGCGGACGGGACGGGGCCTACGAGCAGTACTTC,CASSQGGRDGAYEQYF
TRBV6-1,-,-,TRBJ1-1,TGTGCCAGCAGTGAAAGGGGGAGCATGAACACTGAAGCTTTCTTT,CASSERGSMNTEAFF
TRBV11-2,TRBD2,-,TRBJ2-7,TGTGCCAGCAGCTTAGGACGGGGGGTAGGCCACGAGCAGTACTTC,CASSLGRGVGHEQYF
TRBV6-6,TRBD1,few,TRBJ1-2,TGTGCCAGCAGTCTGACAGGGGATTATGGCTACACCTTC,CASSLTGDYGYTF
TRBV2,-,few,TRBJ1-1,TGTGCCAGCAGCACTGGACAGTTTTTGACAGCTTTCTTT,CASSTGQFLTAFF
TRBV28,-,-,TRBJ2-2,TGTGCCATACCAACCGCGAACACCGGGGAGCTGTTTTTT,CAIPTANTGELFF
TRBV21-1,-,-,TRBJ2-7,TGTGCCAGCAGCAAAGGCCCCCGGGACTCCTGCGGATACGAGCAGTACTTC,CASSKGPRDSCGYEQYF
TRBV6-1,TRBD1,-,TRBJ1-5,TGTGCCAGCAGCGGCGGGACAGTCGCCGATCAGCCCCAGCATTTT,CASSGGTVADQPQHF
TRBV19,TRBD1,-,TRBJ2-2,TGTGCCAGTACCCCGGGACAGATTAACACCGGGGAGCTGTTTTTT,CASTPGQINTGELFF
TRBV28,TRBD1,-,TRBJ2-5,TGTGCCAGCAGGGTACCCGGGACAGGGGGTGAGCAGTACTTC,CASRVPGTGGEQYF
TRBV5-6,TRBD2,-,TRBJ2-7,TGTGCCAGCAGCGCCGGGACTAGCTACGAGCAGTACTTC,CASSAGTSYEQYF
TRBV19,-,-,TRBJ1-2,TGTGCCAGTAGTATGGTCGGCTATGGCTACACCTTC,CASSMVGYGYTF
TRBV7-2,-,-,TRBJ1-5,TGTGCCAGCAGCTTCCGGAGGGGTCAGCCCCAGCATTTT,CASSFRRGQPQHF
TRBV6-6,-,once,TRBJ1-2,TGTGCCAGCAGTTACTCAGCGGGGGACTATGGCTACACCTTC,CASSYSAGDYGYTF
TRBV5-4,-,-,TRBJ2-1,TGTGCCAGCAGCATAGGACTCGCCTCCTACAATGAGCAGTTCTTC,CASSIGLASYNEQFF
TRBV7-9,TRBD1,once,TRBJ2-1,TGTGCCAGCAGGTGGACAGGCAGCTCCTACAATGAGCAGTTCTTC,CASRWTGSSYNEQFF
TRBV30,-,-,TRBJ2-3,TGTGCCTGGAGTGTATATCTATTGCGAGATACGCAGTATTTT,CAWSVYLLRDTQYF
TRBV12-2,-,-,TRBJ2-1,TGTGCAAGTCGCTTAGTAGGTACTCTCCAGTTCTTC,CASRLVGTLQFF
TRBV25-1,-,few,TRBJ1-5,TGTGCCAGCAGTTACGGGCCGACCGGGACCCAGCATTTT,CASSYGPTGTQHF
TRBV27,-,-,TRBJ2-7,TGTGCCAGCAGTTTGGCGGCCTGGGGAGAGCAGTACTTC,CASSLAAWGEQYF
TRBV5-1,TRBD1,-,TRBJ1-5,TGCGCCAGCAGCTTGGGGCAGGGGGCAAATCAGCCCCAGCATTTT,CASSLGQGANQPQHF
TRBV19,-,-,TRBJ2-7,TGTGCCAGTAGTATAGGCTATGCAGGAGGCGAGCAGTACTTC,CASSIGYAGGEQYF
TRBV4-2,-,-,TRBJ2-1,TGTGCCAGCAGCCAGGAGGGACAGCGAAGGGATGAGCAGTTCTTC,CASSQEGQRRDEQFF
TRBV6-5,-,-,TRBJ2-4,TGTGCCAGCAGTTACTCGGGAGACAGAGACATTCAGTACTTC,CASSYSGDRDIQYF
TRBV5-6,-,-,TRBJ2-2,TGTGCCAGCAGCTTGAGCAGGGCCGGGGAGCTGTTTTTT,CASSLSRAGELFF
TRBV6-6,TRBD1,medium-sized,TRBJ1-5,TGTGCCAGCAGTTATGGGACAGTGGATCAGCCCCAGCATTTT,CASSYGTVDQPQHF
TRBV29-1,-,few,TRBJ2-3,TGCAGCGTTGAAGTGTCGGCCAGGGGCACAGATACGCAGTATTTT,CSVEVSARGTDTQYF
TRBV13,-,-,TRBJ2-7,TGTGCCAGCAGCTTTCAGGGAATCGCCTACGAGCAGTACTTC,CASSFQGIAYEQYF
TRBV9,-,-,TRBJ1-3,TGTGCCAGCAGCCCACGACAGTACTCTGGAAACACCATATATTTT,CASSPRQYSGNTIYF
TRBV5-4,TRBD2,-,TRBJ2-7,TGTGCCAGCAGCTTGGATAGCGGGAGGGCCAGGGGCGAGCAGTACTTC,CASSLDSGRARGEQYF
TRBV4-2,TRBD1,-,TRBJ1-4,TGTGCCAGCAGCCAAGGTATGGGACAGCAGATCAATGAAAAACTGTTTTTT,CASSQGMGQQINEKLFF
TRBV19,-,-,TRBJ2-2,TGTGCCAGTAGTATTGGCATCCTGGGGGAGCTGTTTTTT,CASSIGILGELFF